This is a list of T cell receptor beta chains from one sample in a study of T cells in Graves' hyperthyroidism and ophthalmopathy. A single record per CDR3 protein comes from TCRdb applying MiXCR to the multiplex PCR reads. The repertoire holds around 420,000 distinct CDR3 sequences, with roughly 15% as singletons. Sequencing input: blood. Receptor source: a woman in her late teens or twenties with Graves' hyperthyroidism. The CDR3 runs from the conserved cysteine through the conserved F or W. A D gene is named only where the DNA matches it firmly. A clone size is listed for some rows: how often the clone was seen (once, few, many), or a class if it is expanded.

abundance,d_gene,v_gene,j_gene,CDR3aa,CDR3nt
many,TRBD1,TRBV5-5,TRBJ2-7,CASSLAGTGAYEQYF,TGTGCCAGCAGCTTGGCCGGGACAGGGGCCTACGAGCAGTACTTC
many,NA,TRBV28,TRBJ2-7,CASSFTGLYEQYF,TGTGCCAGCAGTTTCACGGGCCTCTACGAGCAGTACTTC
many,NA,TRBV15,TRBJ2-5,CATSRDLETQYF,TGTGCCACCAGCAGAGATTTGGAGACCCAGTACTTC
few,TRBD2,TRBV20-1,TRBJ2-7,CSAASGTGTIYEQYF,TGCAGTGCGGCTAGCGGGACGGGGACAATCTACGAGCAGTACTTC
many,TRBD1,TRBV28,TRBJ2-2,CASSPYGGQGAATGELFF,TGTGCCAGCAGTCCATACGGAGGACAGGGGGCCGCCACCGGGGAGCTGTTTTTT
many,TRBD2,TRBV20-1,TRBJ2-1,CSAGAGVSYNEQFF,TGCAGTGCTGGAGCGGGAGTGTCCTACAATGAGCAGTTCTTC
many,NA,TRBV30,TRBJ1-2,CAWSVEFRHGYTF,TGTGCCTGGAGTGTAGAGTTCCGCCATGGCTACACCTTC
NA,TRBD1,TRBV20-1,TRBJ2-4,CSARDETGEAIQYF,TGCAGTGCTAGAGATGAGACAGGGGAAGCCATTCAGTACTTC
NA,TRBD1,TRBV6-1,TRBJ1-1,CASRQGMSTEAFF,TGTGCCAGTCGACAGGGGATGAGCACTGAAGCTTTCTTT
many,NA,TRBV30,TRBJ1-2,CAWLAGGYTF,TGTGCCTGGCTAGCAGGTGGCTACACCTTC
few,TRBD1,TRBV5-5,TRBJ2-5,CASSSAQGGTQYF,TGTGCCAGCAGCTCAGCACAGGGGGGGACCCAGTACTTC
NA,TRBD1,TRBV5-1,TRBJ2-1,CATGTGDFYNEQFF,TGCGCCACCGGGACAGGGGATTTTTACAATGAGCAGTTCTTC
NA,NA,TRBV4-3,TRBJ1-1,CASSQDSGHVLQAFF,TGCGCCAGCAGCCAAGATTCGGGACATGTCCTCCAAGCTTTCTTT
many,NA,TRBV10-3,TRBJ1-2,CAISQDGSNYGYTF,TGTGCCATCAGCCAGGACGGGTCTAACTATGGCTACACCTTC
many,NA,TRBV28,TRBJ2-7,CASSGGTEPYEQYF,TGTGCCAGCAGTGGGGGGACGGAACCCTACGAGCAGTACTTC
many,NA,TRBV28,TRBJ2-1,CASWTERRNEQFF,TGTGCCAGCTGGACAGAACGGCGAAATGAGCAGTTCTTC
many,TRBD2,TRBV20-1,TRBJ2-3,CSARAASGFPDTQYF,TGCAGTGCTAGAGCTGCTAGCGGGTTTCCAGATACGCAGTATTTT
many,NA,TRBV5-1,TRBJ1-1,CASSLGDLNTEAFF,TGCGCCAGCAGCTTGGGGGACCTGAACACTGAAGCTTTCTTT
many,NA,TRBV20-1,TRBJ2-1,CSATRGWNEQFF,TGCAGTGCTACGAGGGGGTGGAATGAGCAGTTCTTC
NA,NA,TRBV3-1,TRBJ1-1,CASSQPSSNTEAFF,TGTGCCAGCAGCCAACCCTCTTCGAACACTGAAGCTTTCTTT
many,TRBD2,TRBV5-1,TRBJ2-7,CASSFVLAGDTYEQYF,TGCGCCAGCAGCTTCGTTCTAGCGGGAGATACCTACGAGCAGTACTTC
NA,TRBD1,TRBV11-2,TRBJ2-6,CASRSPGQGISGANVLTF,TGTGCCAGCAGGTCCCCGGGACAGGGTATCTCTGGGGCCAACGTCCTGACTTTC
many,NA,TRBV28,TRBJ1-2,CASSLSGRVVRYTF,TGTGCCAGCAGTTTATCTGGGAGGGTAGTGCGCTACACCTTC
NA,NA,TRBV11-2,TRBJ2-1,CASSLGRLNEQFF,TGTGCCAGCAGCTTGGGGCGGCTCAATGAGCAGTTCTTC
many,TRBD1,TRBV30,TRBJ1-2,CAWALQGYGYTF,TGTGCCTGGGCCTTACAGGGGTATGGCTACACCTTC
few,TRBD1,TRBV2,TRBJ1-1,CASSSGTGVNTEAFF,TGTGCCAGCAGTTCGGGGACAGGGGTTAACACTGAAGCTTTCTTT
many,TRBD2,TRBV7-2,TRBJ2-5,CASSSRTSGRVETQYF,TGTGCCAGCAGCTCCCGGACTAGCGGGAGAGTCGAGACCCAGTACTTC
many,NA,TRBV30,TRBJ2-7,CAWSHRIQGGNEQYF,TGTGCCTGGAGCCACCGAATCCAGGGTGGGAACGAGCAGTACTTC
many,TRBD2,TRBV2,TRBJ2-1,CASRAGGYNEQFF,TGTGCCAGCAGGGCGGGAGGGTACAATGAGCAGTTCTTC
NA,TRBD2,TRBV5-6,TRBJ2-1,CASSRGLVAFF,TGTGCCAGCAGCCGGGGACTAGTGGCGTTCTTC
NA,TRBD2,TRBV5-1,TRBJ2-1,CASSLVLAANNEQFF,TGCGCCAGCAGCTTGGTACTAGCGGCCAACAATGAGCAGTTCTTC
NA,TRBD2,TRBV20-1,TRBJ2-7,CSARVAGEFYEQYF,TGCAGTGCTAGAGTGGCGGGAGAGTTCTACGAGCAGTACTTC
NA,NA,TRBV9,TRBJ1-2,CASSVGLGLPGYTF,TGTGCCAGCAGCGTAGGTCTGGGATTGCCCGGCTACACCTTC
few,NA,TRBV6-2/TRBV6-3,TRBJ2-1,CASSYSLEPSSYNEQFF,TGTGCCAGCAGTTACTCTTTGGAGCCGAGCTCCTACAATGAGCAGTTCTTC
many,NA,TRBV28,TRBJ1-1,CASSGARAFF,TGTGCCAGCAGTGGAGCAAGGGCTTTCTTT
few,TRBD1,TRBV27,TRBJ2-7,CASSLTGGDYIEQYF,TGTGCCAGCAGTCTTACAGGGGGCGACTATATCGAGCAGTACTTC
NA,NA,TRBV14,TRBJ2-7,CASSQVRGAGRGEQYF,TGTGCCAGCAGCCAAGTAAGAGGGGCTGGACGGGGGGAGCAGTACTTC
many,NA,TRBV5-8,TRBJ1-3,CASSLKRGNTIYF,TGTGCCAGCAGCTTGAAGCGGGGAAACACCATATATTTT
few,NA,TRBV29-1,TRBJ1-4,CSGVGAPNEKLFF,TGCAGTGGGGTTGGGGCTCCTAATGAAAAACTGTTTTTT
many,NA,TRBV5-1,TRBJ1-5,CASSLGSVNQPQHF,TGCGCCAGCAGCTTGGGGTCAGTTAATCAGCCCCAGCATTTT
many,TRBD1,TRBV18,TRBJ1-1,CASSLDRAGTEAFF,TGTGCCAGCTCACTAGACAGGGCCGGGACTGAAGCTTTCTTT
NA,TRBD2,TRBV19,TRBJ2-1,CASSMSASGYNEQFF,TGTGCCAGTAGTATGTCGGCTAGCGGGTACAATGAGCAGTTCTTC
many,TRBD1,TRBV5-5,TRBJ1-1,CASSLGGQAYTEAFF,TGTGCCAGCAGCTTGGGGGGACAGGCATACACTGAAGCTTTCTTT
many,NA,TRBV7-9,TRBJ1-4,CASSRERVTNEKLFF,TGTGCCAGCAGCAGAGAGCGTGTGACTAATGAAAAACTGTTTTTT
many,NA,TRBV3-1,TRBJ2-7,CASSQTHYEQYF,TGTGCCAGCAGCCAAACACATTACGAGCAGTACTTC
many,NA,TRBV2,TRBJ1-6,CASSADLRPSPLHF,TGTGCCAGCAGTGCAGACCTCAGGCCTTCACCCCTCCACTTT
many,NA,TRBV6-1,TRBJ2-7,CASSPDTVAYEQYF,TGTGCCAGCAGCCCCGACACGGTTGCCTACGAGCAGTACTTC
few,NA,TRBV27,TRBJ1-5,CASRLGLDQPQHF,TGTGCCAGCAGGCTGGGGCTTGATCAGCCCCAGCATTTT
many,NA,TRBV27,TRBJ1-1,CASSYTRGDTEAFF,TGTGCCAGCAGTTACACTCGAGGGGACACTGAAGCTTTCTTT
many,NA,TRBV5-1,TRBJ2-1,CASSLYGASYNEQFF,TGCGCCAGCAGCTTGTACGGGGCCTCTTACAATGAGCAGTTCTTC
many,TRBD1,TRBV27,TRBJ2-7,CASSPSRDRGRHEQYF,TGTGCCAGCAGTCCCAGCCGGGACAGGGGTAGACACGAGCAGTACTTC
NA,NA,TRBV2,TRBJ2-2,CASSGTLPNTGELFF,TGTGCCAGCAGTGGGACTCTCCCTAACACCGGGGAGCTGTTTTTT
many,NA,TRBV11-2,TRBJ2-1,CASGAQMRGTEQFF,TGTGCCAGCGGGGCCCAAATGCGCGGGACAGAGCAGTTCTTC
many,TRBD2,TRBV3-1,TRBJ2-5,CASSHLLAGGEQETQYF,TGTGCCAGCAGCCATCTACTAGCGGGAGGGGAGCAAGAGACCCAGTACTTC
many,NA,TRBV27,TRBJ1-5,CASSLSGTWGQPQHF,TGTGCCAGCAGTTTATCAGGAACCTGGGGTCAGCCCCAGCATTTT
many,NA,TRBV12-3/TRBV12-4,TRBJ1-1,CASTTPWETEAFF,TGTGCCAGCACAACCCCCTGGGAAACTGAAGCTTTCTTT